This T cell receptor (beta chain) appears in the sequencing data of a study of OX40 agonist ivuxolimab in advanced cancers. Turning to the study itself: At doses from 0.01 to 10 mg/kg, patients were given intravenous ivuxolimab every 2 weeks. Enrolled patients in dose escalation had cancers that were hepatocellular carcinoma, melanoma, renal cell or head and neck cancer.

Profiled with immunoSEQ multiplex PCR; TCRdb holds only in-frame clones, not every one. The sample has some 80,000 clones; around 87% are singletons. This CDR3 region has 14 residues. Germline V CDR1 and CDR2: MDHEN, SYDVKM. V was pared by 3 bases and J by 3 bases, with 0 bases of the junction left unmatched. Whole-study results and caveats: Certain nonresponding patients likewise had low normalized T-cell clonal expansion.

Details on this clone: Antigen: not known.

The sample consisted of CD4+ or CD8+ T cells sorted from blood, taken in a trial of the OX40 agonist ivuxolimab. The chain joins TRBV28 to TRBJ2-3, with TRBD2 matching 10 bases. The receptor's source is an adult with an advanced solid tumor such as melanoma, head and neck, liver or kidney cancer. CDR3 in amino acids: CASSLTSGTDTQYF. The CDR3 DNA is TGTGCCAGCAGTTTGACTAGCGGGACAGATACGCAGTATTTT.